This TCR beta chain derives from a study of shared clonotypes between healthy human individuals. Trimming took off 0 bases at V and 9 bases at J, with 9 bases between the two ends. This CDR3 region has 14 residues. Germline lookup yields CDR1 LGHNA and CDR2 YNFKEQ. The assay was immunoSEQ multiplex PCR, and TCRdb's table has in-frame clones only and misses some. The sample lists hundreds of thousands of clones; roughly 83% were seen once. The rearrangement links TRBV4-2 to TRBJ1-6; D unclear. The sequencing input was PBMCs. This TCR came from a woman in her forties in good health. Some clones in this sample may be carry-over from other donors' samples. The CDR3 sequence is CASSQDREVSPLHF. DNA of the CDR3: TGTGCCAGCAGCCAAGATAGGGAGGTTTCACCCCTCCACTTT.